Listed here are 5 T cell receptor beta chains from one sample, sequenced in a study of T cells after yellow fever vaccination. A single record per CDR3 protein comes from TCRdb applying MiXCR to the 5' RACE reads. The table lists 100,000 to 150,000 distinct CDR3 sequences, nearly 7.5% of them singletons. This sample comprised CD4+ T cells sorted from PBMCs, obtained approximately 11 days after the first yellow fever vaccination. These receptors all come from a man aged 18 to 29 who received the YFV17D yellow fever vaccine.

This chain connects TRBV20-1 to TRBJ1-2, with unresolved D. V was trimmed by 6 bases and J by 2 bases, leaving 16 bases between them. The CDR3 sequence is 14 residues long. Germline V CDR1 and CDR2: DFQATT, SNEGSKA (reference sequence). In nucleotides, the CDR3 is TGCAGTGCACCCAAATTGGACGAAAACTATGGCTACACCTTC. It specifies CSAPKLDENYGYTF.

This clonotype was detected ten times or more. The chain carries TRBV20-1 and TRBJ2-3; TRBD1 or TRBD2 may be the D gene (5 bases each). The CDR3 spans 15 residues. Germline loops: CDR1 DFQATT, CDR2 SNEGSKA (reference sequence). Trimming pared 7 bases from V and 3 bases from J, leaving 20 bases between. CDR3 sequence: CSVRPGTSSTDTQYF. In DNA form, the CDR3 reads TGCAGTGTTCGACCCGGGACCTCGAGTACAGATACGCAGTATTTT.

Many counts were recorded for this clonotype. The chain employs TRBV28 and TRBJ2-3; 10 bases align to TRBD2. From germline, CDR1 is MDHEN and CDR2 SYDVKM. The CDR3 totals 14 residues. V lost 6 bases and J lost 7; bases outside the gene matches: 7. CDR3 nucleotides: TGTGCCAGCAGGTCAGCGGGGGGGCCGAATACGCAGTATTTT. This encodes CASRSAGGPNTQYF.

In its sample, this clonotype was seen a few times. The junction differs from germline at one of its ends, possibly a read error. The chain has TRBV29-1 and TRBJ1-2; 8 positions match TRBD1. CDR3 length: 12 amino acids. The germline CDR1 and CDR2 sequences are SQVTM and ANQGSEA. In DNA, the CDR3 is TGCGGCGTTGGGGACAGGAACTATGGCTACACCTTC. Protein: CGVGDRNYGYTF.

This clonotype has a count of ten or more. The chain joins TRBV9 to TRBJ1-2, with no clear D. This CDR3 is 15 amino acids long. The V and J ends lost 1 base and 8 bases respectively, with 18 bases between them. The V gene's germline CDR1 is SGDLS and CDR2 YYNGEE. CDR3 region: CASSVNSDSTSGYTF. As DNA, the CDR3 is TGTGCCAGCAGCGTAAACTCCGACTCCACGTCAGGCTACACCTTC.